This T cell receptor beta chain was profiled in a study of PD-L1 blockade in urothelial cancer. Study in general: Bladder-origin urothelial cancer in males described about 90% of the 29 patients. T cells numbered a median of around 140,000 in the blood samples.

CDR3 length: 16 residues. V lost 1 base to trimming and J lost 5 bases; unmatched junction nucleotides: 6. CDR1 KGHSH and CDR2 LQKENI come from the germline V gene. TCRdb keeps only in-frame clones here, not all; method: immunoSEQ multiplex PCR. Here the sample spans about 82,000 clones, roughly nine tenths being singletons. Sequenced here: PBMCs, sampled around atezolizumab (anti-PD-L1) treatment. The receptor's source is a woman between 70 and 85 years old with urothelial cancer. The V call is TRBV18, the J call TRBJ2-1, with 9 bases matching TRBD2. CDR3 in DNA: TGTGCCAGCTCACCACAATCGGGACTAGCAGACAATGAGCAGTTCTTC. Protein: CASSPQSGLADNEQFF.